Each of the 5 T cell receptor beta chains below was sequenced from the same sample in a study of blood T cells in healthy people across ages. With a J-beta primer mix and a sample-barcoded 5' primer, a second PCR ran roughly 7 to 11 cycles. MiXCR was run by TCRdb on the 5' RACE reads, yielding one entry per CDR3 protein. The data hold around 1,000,000 distinct CDR3 sequences, with about 23% observed a single time. These same records also appear under a second study, on T cells of mothers and their children.

Sequencing was done on a sample of blood. The receptors derive from a girl under 10 years old in good health.

Remarks on this clonotype: One junction end does not reproduce the germline sequence, and a read error may be involved. This chain uses TRBV6-5 with TRBJ1-2; D is unresolved. The germline V gene encodes CDR1 MNHEY and CDR2 SVGAGI. This CDR3 contains 13 residues. The CDR3 is CASTIGPIYGHTF. In DNA form, the CDR3 reads TGTGCCAGCACCATAGGACCAATCTATGGCCACACCTTC.

V gene TRBV14 combines with J gene TRBJ2-3, with D tentatively TRBD2 (5 bases). Trimming stripped 0 bases from V and 2 bases from J, with 9 bases between. The CDR3 consists of 15 residues. The germline V gene encodes CDR1 SGHDN and CDR2 FVKESK. CDR3 in amino acids: CASSQDAGSTDTQYF. The CDR3, as DNA: TGTGCCAGCAGCCAAGATGCGGGCTCCACAGATACGCAGTATTTT. The full variable domain, its missing parts supplied by reference TRBV14 and TRBJ2-3, is EAGVTQFPSHSVIEKGQTVTLRCDPISGHDNLYWYRRVMGKEIKFLLHFVKESKQDESGMPNNRFLAERTGGTYSTLKVQPAELEDSGVYFCASSQDAGSTDTQYFGPGTRLTVL.

The CDR3 DNA reads as TGTGCCAGCAGTCCTTATGGACAGGGGGAGTATGGCTACACCTTC. This gives the protein CASSPYGQGEYGYTF. The V call is TRBV6-1, the J call TRBJ1-2; 10 nucleotides line up with TRBD1. In germline, CDR1 is MNHNS, CDR2 SASEGT. The CDR3 extends over 15 amino acids. The V gene end was trimmed by 5 bases and the J gene end by 5 bases; junction bases not matched to a gene: 8.

The V gene is TRBV7-2, the J gene TRBJ1-2, with a weak D call TRBD1 (5 bases). This CDR3 comprises 15 residues. Germline V gene lookup returns CDR1 SGHTA and CDR2 FQGNSA. V gave up 4 bases and J gave up 5 bases, with 17 bases separating them. The CDR3 DNA follows: TGTGCCAGCAGCTCCTCACCCGGGACGTATTATGGCTACACCTTC. Amino acids: CASSSSPGTYYGYTF.

This chain uses TRBV10-3 with TRBJ2-5; no firm D call. V was clipped by 3 bases and J by 2 bases, with 19 bases between them. The V gene's germline CDR1 is ENHRY and CDR2 SYGVKD. CDR3 length equals 17 residues. The CDR3 region is CAISDSSQYKEQETQYF. The CDR3 DNA reads TGTGCCATCAGTGACAGCTCCCAGTACAAAGAACAAGAGACCCAGTACTTC.